This TCR beta chain is from a study of control samples from healthy donors and cancer patients. TCRdb's table, derived via immunoSEQ multiplex PCR, lists solely in-frame clones and lacks some. The sample has some 120,000 clones; roughly 89% are singletons. The CDR3 spans 15 residues. V was shortened by 6 bases and J by 1 base, with 13 bases between the two germline ends. Germline assignment: CDR1 SNHLY and CDR2 FYNNEI. This sequence originates from a young man in good health. The V gene is TRBV2, the J gene TRBJ2-1; tentatively, D is TRBD2 (6 bases). Specimen: blood. CDR3 coding DNA: TGTGCCAGCAGCATTGGGGAGGCATCCTACAATGAGCAGTTCTTC. It codes for CASSIGEASYNEQFF. The full variable domain, with the rest looked up from reference TRBV2 and TRBJ2-1, is EPEVTQTPSHQVTQMGQEVILRCVPISNHLYFYWYRQILGQKVEFLVSFYNNEISEKSEIFDDQFSVERPDGSNFTLKIRSTKLEDSAMYFCASSIGEASYNEQFFGPGTRLTVL.